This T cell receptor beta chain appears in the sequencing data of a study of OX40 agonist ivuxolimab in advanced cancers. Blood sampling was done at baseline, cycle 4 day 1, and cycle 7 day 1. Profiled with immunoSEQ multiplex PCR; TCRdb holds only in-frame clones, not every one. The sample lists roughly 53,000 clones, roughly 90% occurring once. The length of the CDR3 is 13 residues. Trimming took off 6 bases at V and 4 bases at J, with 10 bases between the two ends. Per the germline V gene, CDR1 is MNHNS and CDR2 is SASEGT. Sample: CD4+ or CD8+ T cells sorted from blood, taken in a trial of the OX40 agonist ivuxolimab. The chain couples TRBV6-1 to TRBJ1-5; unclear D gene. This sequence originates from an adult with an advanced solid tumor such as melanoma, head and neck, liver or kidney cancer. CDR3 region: CASRNDGNQPQHF. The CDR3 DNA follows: TGTGCCAGCAGAAACGACGGAAATCAGCCCCAGCATTTT.